This T cell receptor (beta chain) came from a study of blood T cells in healthy people across ages. This clonotype was observed at least ten times. The junction departs from the called germline gene at one end, perhaps through a read error. A J-beta primer mix and a sample-barcoded 5' primer were used in a second PCR of roughly 7 to 12 cycles. MiXCR, run by TCRdb on the 5' RACE reads, gives a single entry per CDR3 protein. The top ten clones hold 7.9% of a sample with about 1,500,000 distinct CDR3 sequences, roughly 40% of them seen once. Germline V gene data show CDR1 as SGHRS and CDR2 as YFSETQ. The CDR3 is 14 residues long.

The sequenced material came from blood. This clonotype was obtained from a woman aged 18-30 years in good health. V usage is TRBV5-1 and J usage is TRBJ2-3; TRBD2 is a possible D gene (5 bases). CDR3 protein: CASRPLASTDTQYF. The CDR3 DNA is TGTGCCAGCAGGCCCCTAGCCTCCACAGATACGCAGTATTTT.